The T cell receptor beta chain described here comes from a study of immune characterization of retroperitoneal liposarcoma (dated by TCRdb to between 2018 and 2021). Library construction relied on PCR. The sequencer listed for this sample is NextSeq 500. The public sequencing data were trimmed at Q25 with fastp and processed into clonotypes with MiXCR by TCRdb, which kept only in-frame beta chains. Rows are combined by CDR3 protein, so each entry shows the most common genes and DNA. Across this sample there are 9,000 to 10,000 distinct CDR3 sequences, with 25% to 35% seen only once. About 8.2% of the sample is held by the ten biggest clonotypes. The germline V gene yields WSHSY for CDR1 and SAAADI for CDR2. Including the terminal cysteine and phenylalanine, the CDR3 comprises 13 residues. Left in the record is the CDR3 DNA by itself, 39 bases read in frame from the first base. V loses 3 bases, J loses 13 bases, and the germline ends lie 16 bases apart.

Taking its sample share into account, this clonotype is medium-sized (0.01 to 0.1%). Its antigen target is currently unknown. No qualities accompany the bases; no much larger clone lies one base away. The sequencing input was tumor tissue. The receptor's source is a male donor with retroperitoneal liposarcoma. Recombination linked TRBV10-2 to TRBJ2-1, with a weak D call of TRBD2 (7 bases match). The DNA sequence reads TGCGCCAGCAGTGATCCAGGGCGGGGGCAACAGTTCTTC. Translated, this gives CASSDPGRGQQFF.